These 30 T cell receptor beta chains came from one sample sequenced in a study of control samples from healthy donors and cancer patients. Data came from immunoSEQ multiplex PCR; TCRdb stores just in-frame clones and leaves some out. The sample has over 150,000 clones; more than 85% are singletons. Sequencing was carried out using blood. These TCRs come from a middle-aged woman in good health.

The J gene is TRBJ1-1, the V gene TRBV15; D gene unclear. Germline CDR1 and CDR2: LNHNV and YYDKDF (reference sequence). Trimming removed 4 bases from V and 5 bases from J, with 11 bases in between. The CDR3 extends over 13 amino acids. Here the CDR3 reads CATSIGSGTEAFF. CDR3 sequence (DNA): TGTGCCACCAGCATAGGATCCGGAACTGAAGCTTTCTTT.

The chain is built from TRBV2 and TRBJ2-1, with 12 bases fitting TRBD1. CDR1 is SNHLY, CDR2 FYNNEI, per germline. J was trimmed by 8 bases and V by 7 bases; bases with no gene match: 9. The CDR3 covers 15 residues. The CDR3 is CASTTGTGGFDEQFF. The DNA of the CDR3 is TGTGCCAGCACCACCGGGACAGGGGGCTTCGATGAGCAGTTCTTC.

Here the CDR3 DNA reads TGTGCCATTTCGACGGGGAGTTCCACATACTATGGCTACACCTTC. As protein: CAISTGSSTYYGYTF. The chain has TRBV10-3 and TRBJ1-2, with unresolved D. Looked up from germline, CDR1 is ENHRY and CDR2 is SYGVKD. With 9 bases removed from V and 3 bases from J, the gap between germline ends came to 20 bases. This CDR3 is built from 15 residues.

This clone was recorded only once. CDR3 bases: TGTGCCAGCAGTGAAGGGACAGGGGACACCGGGGAGCTGTTTTTT. Protein sequence: CASSEGTGDTGELFF. The rearrangement uses TRBV25-1 and TRBJ2-2; 10 nucleotides line up with TRBD1. Germline V gene data show CDR1 as MGHDK and CDR2 as SYGVNS. CDR3 length: 15 residues. V trimming: 2 bases; J trimming: 3 bases; junction bases outside the gene matches: 0.

The chain has TRBV6-5 and TRBJ2-7; D possibly corresponds to TRBD2 (5 bases). Germline CDR1 is MNHEY and CDR2 is SVGAGI. The CDR3 has 12 residues. V shed 8 bases and J shed 7 bases, with 15 bases lying between them. This chain's CDR3 is CASVIARGEQYF. The DNA of the CDR3 is TGTGCCAGCGTAATTGCTAGAGGGGAGCAGTACTTC.

The chain recombines TRBV12-3 or TRBV12-4 with TRBJ1-5; no clear D. The CDR3 consists of 13 residues. Trimming pared 5 bases from V and 4 bases from J, leaving 9 bases between. The CDR3 nucleotides read TGTGCCAGCAGTCCAATTATTAATCAGCCCCAGCATTTT. This translates into CASSPIINQPQHF.

This clone appeared a few times. The rearrangement links TRBV19 to TRBJ1-1, with D tentatively TRBD1 (5 bases). CDR3 length: 12 amino acids. V was pared by 5 bases and J by 5 bases, with 9 bases between. Germline V gives CDR1 LNHDA, CDR2 SQIVND (reference sequence). This CDR3 reads CASSVQGTEAFF. CDR3 DNA: TGTGCCAGTAGTGTGCAGGGTACTGAAGCTTTCTTT.

The chain combines TRBV11-1 with TRBJ2-1, with D perhaps TRBD2 (5 bases). V shed 5 bases and J shed 10 bases, with 12 bases lying between them. In germline, CDR1 is SGHAT, CDR2 FQDESV (reference sequence). The CDR3 consists of 12 residues. The CDR3 nucleotides read TGTGCCAGCAGCGAGGGTCCGGCCGAGCAGTTCTTC. Translated, it gives CASSEGPAEQFF.

Comments on this clone: The same CDR3 also results from other DNA sequences found in this sample. V usage is TRBV3-1 (or the pseudogene TRBV3-2) and J usage is TRBJ2-7, with unresolved D. The germline V gene has CDR1 LGHDT and CDR2 YNNKEL (reference sequence). Between the trimmed V and J ends, which lost 3 bases and 0 bases, there was a span of 3 bases. CDR3 length: 12 amino acids. CDR3 DNA: TGTGCCAGCAGCCACCTCTCCTACGAGCAGTACTTC. Translating gives CASSHLSYEQYF.

V gene TRBV6-5 combines with J gene TRBJ2-3, with 9 bases that match TRBD2. V lost 2 bases and J lost 2; bases outside the gene matches: 2. From germline, CDR1 is MNHEY and CDR2 SVGAGI. There are 15 residues in the CDR3. The CDR3 coding sequence is TGTGCCAGCAGTTACGGCGGGGGGGACACAGATACGCAGTATTTT. This translates into CASSYGGGDTDTQYF.

The chain links TRBV29-1 to TRBJ1-5; D gene unclear. Germline values: CDR1 SQVTM, CDR2 ANQGSEA. The CDR3 totals 11 residues. The CDR3 here is CRKEADQPQHF. The CDR3 DNA follows: TGCAGAAAGGAGGCCGATCAGCCCCAGCATTTT. The variable domain in full, with the rest retrieved from reference TRBV29-1 and TRBJ1-5, is SAVISQKPSRDICQRGTSLTIQCQVDSQVTMMFWYRQQPGQSLTLIATANQGSEATYESGFVIDKFPISRPNLTFSTLTVSNMSPEDSSIYLCRKEADQPQHFGDGTRLSIL.

The chain combines TRBV5-8 with TRBJ1-6; the D gene is possibly TRBD1 (5 bases). CDR1 is SGHTS, CDR2 YDEGEE, per germline. This CDR3 is 13 amino acids long. Trimming took off 3 bases at V and 8 bases at J, with 9 bases between the two ends. CDR3 DNA sequence: TGTGCCAGCAGCTGGACAAGTGATTCACCCCTCCACTTT. Translating it yields CASSWTSDSPLHF. Full variable domain (remainder filled in from reference TRBV5-8 and TRBJ1-6): EAGVTQSPTHLIKTRGQQATLRCSPISGHTSVYWYQQALGLGLQFLLWYDEGEERNRGNFPPRFSGRQFPNYSSELNVNALELEDSALYLCASSWTSDSPLHFGNGTRLTVT.

This clone was picked up a small number of times. The rearrangement joins TRBV2 to TRBJ1-2; TRBD1 might be the D (5 bases). Looked up from germline, CDR1 is SNHLY and CDR2 is FYNNEI. The CDR3 is 13 residues long. V gave up 4 bases and J gave up 3 bases, with 9 bases separating them. In DNA form, the CDR3 reads TGTGCCAGCAGTGTACAGGCCGACTATGGCTACACCTTC. Its translation: CASSVQADYGYTF. The complete variable domain, with remaining parts taken from reference TRBV2 and TRBJ1-2, reads EPEVTQTPSHQVTQMGQEVILRCVPISNHLYFYWYRQILGQKVEFLVSFYNNEISEKSEIFDDQFSVERPDGSNFTLKIRSTKLEDSAMYFCASSVQADYGYTFGSGTRLTVV.

The chain joins TRBV4-2 to TRBJ1-4, with TRBD1 matching over 8 bases. Trimming removed 1 base from V and 0 bases from J; junction bases left unmatched: 1. CDR1 and CDR2 from the germline V gene are LGHNA and YNFKEQ. The CDR3 totals 16 residues. CDR3 protein: CASSQAQGATNEKLFF. As DNA, the CDR3 is TGTGCCAGCAGCCAAGCACAGGGGGCAACTAATGAAAAACTGTTTTTT.

The genes are TRBV19 and TRBJ1-2; 9 positions agree with TRBD1. CDR1 and CDR2 from the germline V gene are LNHDA and SQIVND (reference sequence). This CDR3 has 12 amino acids. Germline trimming cut 5 bases from V and 13 bases from J; bases unmatched to any gene: 8. The CDR3 DNA reads TGTGCCAGTAGTGCGAGGACAGGGGAAAGCACCTTC. This gives the protein CASSARTGESTF.

V gene TRBV4-1 combines with J gene TRBJ1-1; no firm D call. The germline gives CDR1 MGHRA, CDR2 YSYEKL. This CDR3 is 14 amino acids long. Between the trimmed V and J ends, which lost 3 bases and 4 bases, there was a span of 12 bases. The CDR3 DNA reads TGCGCCAGCAGCCATCAGCATGATGTCACTGAAGCTTTCTTT. This codes for CASSHQHDVTEAFF.

The J gene is TRBJ1-1, the V gene TRBV28, with no clear D. The CDR3 extends over 10 amino acids. V was trimmed by 8 bases and J by 5 bases, leaving 6 bases between them. CDR1 is MDHEN and CDR2 is SYDVKM in the germline V gene. CDR3 sequence (DNA): TGTGCCAGCCGTAGGACTGAAGCTTTCTTT. It codes for CASRRTEAFF.

The chain couples TRBV11-2 to TRBJ2-1; D gene uncertain. The CDR3 runs to 13 residues. The V gene's germline CDR1 is SGHAT and CDR2 FQNNGV. Trimming shortened V by 4 bases and J by 0 bases, and 4 bases separated the two germline ends. The CDR3 here is CASSSLSYNEQFF. The CDR3 DNA reads as TGTGCCAGCAGCTCCCTCTCCTACAATGAGCAGTTCTTC. Drawing the rest from reference TRBV11-2 and TRBJ2-1, the complete variable domain is EAGVAQSPRYKIIEKRQSVAFWCNPISGHATLYWYQQILGQGPKLLIQFQNNGVVDDSQLPKDRFSAERLKGVDSTLKIQPAKLEDSAVYLCASSSLSYNEQFFGPGTRLTVL.

The chain is built from TRBV3-1 (or the pseudogene TRBV3-2) and TRBJ2-3, with D unresolved. V was cut by 4 bases and J by 1 base, with 12 bases left in between. The CDR3 totals 15 residues. CDR1 and CDR2 (germline): LGHDT, YNNKEL (reference sequence). CDR3 protein: CASSRVQLGTDTQYF. For the CDR3, the DNA is TGTGCCAGCAGCCGAGTCCAATTGGGCACAGATACGCAGTATTTT.

This rearrangement joins TRBV19 to TRBJ1-4; 9 bases fit TRBD1. This CDR3 has 13 amino acids. Per germline, CDR1 LNHDA and CDR2 SQIVND (reference sequence). V was pared by 6 bases and J by 8 bases, with 4 bases of the junction left unmatched. In nucleotides, the CDR3 is TGTGCCAGTAGCCGGACAGGGGACGAAAAACTGTTTTTT. Amino acid sequence: CASSRTGDEKLFF.

This chain joins TRBV5-4 and TRBJ2-2; D remains ambiguous. Trimming removed 5 bases at V and 3 bases at J, with 11 bases between. Germline lookup yields CDR1 SGHNT and CDR2 YYREEE (reference sequence). The CDR3 contains 14 residues. CDR3 sequence: CASREDIYTGELFF. Here the CDR3 DNA reads TGTGCCAGCAGAGAAGACATATACACCGGGGAGCTGTTTTTT. The whole variable domain, filled in from reference TRBV5-4 and TRBJ2-2, reads ETGVTQSPTHLIKTRGQQVTLRCSSQSGHNTVSWYQQALGQGPQFIFQYYREEENGRGNFPPRFSGLQFPNYSSELNVNALELDDSALYLCASREDIYTGELFFGEGSRLTVL.

The rearrangement joins TRBV6-5 to TRBJ1-1; 9 nucleotides agree with TRBD1. This CDR3 is built from 14 residues. V lost 7 bases and J lost 6; bases outside the gene matches: 9. The germline V gene has CDR1 MNHEY and CDR2 SVGAGI. CDR3 DNA sequence: TGTGCCAGCAAACAAACGGACAGGGGCGCTGAAGCTTTCTTT. Its translation: CASKQTDRGAEAFF.

The chain recombines TRBV5-1 with TRBJ1-4; D gene unclear. The germline CDR1 and CDR2 sequences are SGHRS and YFSETQ. The CDR3 runs 14 residues. Trimming left V 2 bases short and J 6 bases short, with 11 bases between. The CDR3 is CASSFWANHEKLFF. CDR3 DNA: TGCGCCAGCAGCTTTTGGGCAAACCATGAAAAACTGTTTTTT.

The chain joins TRBV5-4 to TRBJ2-3; no clear D. This CDR3 spans 12 amino acids. Germline V lookup: CDR1 SGHNT, CDR2 YYREEE (reference sequence). V shed 0 bases and J shed 11 bases, with 10 bases lying between them. CDR3 in amino acids: CASSLDGVRQYF. The CDR3 DNA is TGTGCCAGCAGCTTGGATGGGGTACGGCAGTATTTT.

This clone was seen a few times. The J gene is TRBJ1-5, the V gene TRBV4-1, with D hard to call. Trimming took 0 bases from V and 3 from J, leaving 6 bases between them. Germline loops: CDR1 MGHRA, CDR2 YSYEKL. This CDR3 is 14 amino acids long. The CDR3 is CASSQDRLNQPQHF. As DNA, the CDR3 is TGCGCCAGCAGCCAAGACAGACTCAATCAGCCCCAGCATTTT.

The chain links TRBV6-2 or TRBV6-3 to TRBJ1-2; 7 bases align to TRBD1. Germline V lookup: CDR1 MNHEY, CDR2 SVGEGT. The CDR3 is made up of 14 amino acids. Unmatched junction bases numbered 7, after V lost 4 bases and J lost 5 bases. The CDR3 here is CASSSRQGKYGYTF. DNA for the CDR3: TGTGCCAGCAGTTCCAGACAGGGAAAGTATGGCTACACCTTC.

The chain joins TRBV5-1 to TRBJ2-6; D gene ambiguous. Germline assignment: CDR1 SGHRS and CDR2 YFSETQ. The V end lost 0 bases, the J end lost 0 bases, and 7 bases lay between the germline ends. This CDR3 is built from 16 residues. This CDR3 is CASSLGPSSGANVLTF. The CDR3 region has the DNA TGCGCCAGCAGCTTGGGACCTAGCTCTGGGGCCAACGTCCTGACTTTC.

The V gene is TRBV2, the J gene TRBJ1-1; TRBD1 matches 7 bases. Germline loops: CDR1 SNHLY, CDR2 FYNNEI. Trimming cost V 6 bases and J 12 bases; bases outside gene matches: 10. The CDR3 sequence is 12 residues long. As DNA, the CDR3 is TGTGCCAGCAGAGGACAGGCGGAGAAAACTTTCTTT. Encoded protein: CASRGQAEKTFF.

The chain recombines TRBV6-5 with TRBJ1-1, with unresolved D. V dropped 3 bases and J dropped 6 bases, with 17 bases sitting between them. The CDR3 has 15 residues. Germline V lookup: CDR1 MNHEY, CDR2 SVGAGI. The CDR3 nucleotides are TGTGCCAGCAGTTATTTCGCCACTGGTGAACCTGAAGCTTTCTTT. This codes for CASSYFATGEPEAFF.

The rearrangement uses TRBV10-3 and TRBJ1-3; 9 bases align to TRBD1. Germline CDR1 and CDR2: ENHRY and SYGVKD. The V segment lost 9 bases and the J segment 3 bases; nucleotides outside the gene matches: 6. The CDR3 runs to 14 residues. The CDR3 reads CAMSGTGNGNTIYF. The CDR3 DNA reads as TGTGCCATGTCCGGGACAGGGAATGGAAACACCATATATTTT.